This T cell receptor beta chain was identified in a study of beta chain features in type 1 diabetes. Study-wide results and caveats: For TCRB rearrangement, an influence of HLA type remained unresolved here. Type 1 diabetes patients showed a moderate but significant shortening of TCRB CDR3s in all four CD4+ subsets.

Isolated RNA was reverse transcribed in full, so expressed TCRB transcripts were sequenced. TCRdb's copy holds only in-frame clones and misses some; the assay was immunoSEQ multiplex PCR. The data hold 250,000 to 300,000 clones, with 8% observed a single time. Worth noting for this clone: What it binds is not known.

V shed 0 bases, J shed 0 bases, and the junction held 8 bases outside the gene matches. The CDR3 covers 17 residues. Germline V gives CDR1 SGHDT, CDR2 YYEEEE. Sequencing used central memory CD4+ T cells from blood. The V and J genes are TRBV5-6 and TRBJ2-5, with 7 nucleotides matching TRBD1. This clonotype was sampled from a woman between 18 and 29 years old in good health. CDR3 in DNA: TGTGCCAGCAGCTTGGCCGGGACAGCTCTGTACCAAGAGACCCAGTACTTC. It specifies CASSLAGTALYQETQYF.